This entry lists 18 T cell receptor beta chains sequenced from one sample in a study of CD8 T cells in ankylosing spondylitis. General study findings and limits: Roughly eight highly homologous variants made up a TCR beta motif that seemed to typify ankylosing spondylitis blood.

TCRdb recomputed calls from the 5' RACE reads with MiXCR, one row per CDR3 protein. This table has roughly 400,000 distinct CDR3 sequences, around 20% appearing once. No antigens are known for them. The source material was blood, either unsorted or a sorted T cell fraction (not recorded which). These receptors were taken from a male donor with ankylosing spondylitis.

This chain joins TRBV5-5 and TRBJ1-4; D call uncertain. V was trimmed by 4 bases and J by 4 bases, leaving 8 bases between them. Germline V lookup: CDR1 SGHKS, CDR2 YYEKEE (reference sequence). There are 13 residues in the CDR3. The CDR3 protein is CASSDLYNEKLFF. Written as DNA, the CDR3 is TGTGCCAGCAGCGACCTTTATAATGAAAAACTGTTTTTT.

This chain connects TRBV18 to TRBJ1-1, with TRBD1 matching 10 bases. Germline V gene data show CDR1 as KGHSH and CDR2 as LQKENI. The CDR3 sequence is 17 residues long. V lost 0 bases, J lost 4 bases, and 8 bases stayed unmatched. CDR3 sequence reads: CASSPPPDRGRVTEAFF. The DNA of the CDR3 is TGTGCCAGCTCACCACCCCCTGACAGGGGGCGCGTCACTGAAGCTTTCTTT.

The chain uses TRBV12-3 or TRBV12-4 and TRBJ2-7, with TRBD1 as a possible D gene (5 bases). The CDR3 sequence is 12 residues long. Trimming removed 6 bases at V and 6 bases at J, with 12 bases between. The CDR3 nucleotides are TGTGCCAGCAGCCAGGGTGAGCGCGAGCAGTACTTC. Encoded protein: CASSQGEREQYF.

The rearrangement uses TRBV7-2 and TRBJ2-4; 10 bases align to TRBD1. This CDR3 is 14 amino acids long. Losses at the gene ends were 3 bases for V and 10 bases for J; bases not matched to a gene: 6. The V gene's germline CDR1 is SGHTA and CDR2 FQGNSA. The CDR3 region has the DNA TGTGCCAGCAGCTTTCGGCGGGACAGGGGAATTCAGTACTTC. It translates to CASSFRRDRGIQYF. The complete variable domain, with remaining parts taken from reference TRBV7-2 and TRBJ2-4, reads GAGVSQSPSNKVTEKGKDVELRCDPISGHTALYWYRQSLGQGLEFLIYFQGNSAPDKSGLPSDRFSAERTGGSVSTLTIQRTQQEDSAVYLCASSFRRDRGIQYFGAGTRLSVL.

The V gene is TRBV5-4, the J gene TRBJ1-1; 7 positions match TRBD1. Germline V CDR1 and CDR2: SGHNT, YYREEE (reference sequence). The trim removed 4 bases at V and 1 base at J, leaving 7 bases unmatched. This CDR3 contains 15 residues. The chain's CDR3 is CASSHPDRRNTEAFF. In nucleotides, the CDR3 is TGTGCCAGCAGCCACCCGGACAGGCGGAACACTGAAGCTTTCTTT.

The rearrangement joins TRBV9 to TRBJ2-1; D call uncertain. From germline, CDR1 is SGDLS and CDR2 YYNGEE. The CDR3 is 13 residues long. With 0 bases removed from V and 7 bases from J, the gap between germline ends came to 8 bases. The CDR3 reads CASSVAGKNEQFF. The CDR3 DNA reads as TGTGCCAGCAGCGTAGCTGGGAAAAATGAGCAGTTCTTC.

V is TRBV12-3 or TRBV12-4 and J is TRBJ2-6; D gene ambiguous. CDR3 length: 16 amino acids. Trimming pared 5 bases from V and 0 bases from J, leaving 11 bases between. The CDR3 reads CASSTGRNSGANVLTF. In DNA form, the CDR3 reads TGTGCCAGCAGTACCGGACGGAACTCTGGGGCCAACGTCCTGACTTTC.

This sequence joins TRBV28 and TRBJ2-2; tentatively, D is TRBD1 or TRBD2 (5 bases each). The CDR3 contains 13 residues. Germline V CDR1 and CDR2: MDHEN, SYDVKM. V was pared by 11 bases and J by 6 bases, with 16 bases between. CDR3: CASLSGTPGELFF. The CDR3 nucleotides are TGTGCCTCCTTGTCCGGGACCCCCGGGGAGCTGTTTTTT.

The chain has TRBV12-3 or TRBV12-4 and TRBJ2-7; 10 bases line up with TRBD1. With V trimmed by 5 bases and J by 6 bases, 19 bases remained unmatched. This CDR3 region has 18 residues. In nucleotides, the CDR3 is TGTGCCAGCAGTCCGTCCAACCGGGACAGGGGAACCGATAGCGAGCAGTACTTC. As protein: CASSPSNRDRGTDSEQYF.

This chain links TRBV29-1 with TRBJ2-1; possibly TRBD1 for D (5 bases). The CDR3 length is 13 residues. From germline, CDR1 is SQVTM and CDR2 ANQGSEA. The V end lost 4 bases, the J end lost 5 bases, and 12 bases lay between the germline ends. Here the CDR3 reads CSVVTDINNEQFF. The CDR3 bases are TGCAGCGTTGTAACGGACATTAACAATGAGCAGTTCTTC.

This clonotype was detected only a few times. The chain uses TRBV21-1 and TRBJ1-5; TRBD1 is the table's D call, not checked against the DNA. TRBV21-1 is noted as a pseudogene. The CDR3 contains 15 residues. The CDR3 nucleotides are TGTGCCAGCAGCCAAGGGACAGGGCGCAATCAGCCCCAGCATTTT. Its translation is CASSQGTGRNQPQHF.

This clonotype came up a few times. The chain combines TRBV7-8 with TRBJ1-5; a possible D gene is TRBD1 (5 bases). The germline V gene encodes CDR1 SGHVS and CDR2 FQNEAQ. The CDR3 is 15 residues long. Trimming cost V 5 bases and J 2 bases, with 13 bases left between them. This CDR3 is CASSARDGGNQPQHF. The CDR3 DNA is TGTGCCAGCAGCGCACGGGACGGGGGCAATCAGCCCCAGCATTTT.

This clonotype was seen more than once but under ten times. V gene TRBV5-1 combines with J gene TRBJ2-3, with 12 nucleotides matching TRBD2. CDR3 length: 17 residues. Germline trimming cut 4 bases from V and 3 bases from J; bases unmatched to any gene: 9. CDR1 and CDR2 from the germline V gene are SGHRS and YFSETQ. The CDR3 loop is CASSTHSSGRGTDTQYF. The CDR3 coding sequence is TGCGCCAGCAGCACCCATTCTAGCGGGAGGGGGACAGATACGCAGTATTTT.

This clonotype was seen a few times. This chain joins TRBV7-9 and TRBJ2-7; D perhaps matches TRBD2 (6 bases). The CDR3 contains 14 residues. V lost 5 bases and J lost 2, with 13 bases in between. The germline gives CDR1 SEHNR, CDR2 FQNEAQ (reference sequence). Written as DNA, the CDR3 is TGTGCCAGCAGCCAGGAGGGCCTAACCTACGAGCAGTACTTC. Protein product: CASSQEGLTYEQYF.

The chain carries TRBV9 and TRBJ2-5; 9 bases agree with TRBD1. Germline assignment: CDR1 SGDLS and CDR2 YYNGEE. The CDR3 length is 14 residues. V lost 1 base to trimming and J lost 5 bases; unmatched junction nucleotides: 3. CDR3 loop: CASSVTGGEETQYF. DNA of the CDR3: TGTGCCAGCAGCGTAACAGGGGGCGAGGAGACCCAGTACTTC.

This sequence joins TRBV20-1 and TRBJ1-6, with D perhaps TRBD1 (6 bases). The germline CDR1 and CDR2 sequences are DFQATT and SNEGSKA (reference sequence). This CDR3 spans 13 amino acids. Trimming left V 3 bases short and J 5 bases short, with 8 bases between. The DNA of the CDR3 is TGCAGTGCTAGGACAGGAAATAATTCACCCCTCCACTTT. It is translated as CSARTGNNSPLHF.

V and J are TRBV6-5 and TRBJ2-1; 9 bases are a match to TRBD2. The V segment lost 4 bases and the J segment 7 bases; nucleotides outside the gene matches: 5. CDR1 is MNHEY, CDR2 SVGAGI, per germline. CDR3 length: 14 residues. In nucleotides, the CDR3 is TGTGCCAGCAGTTTGCCTAGCGGGATAAATGAGCAGTTCTTC. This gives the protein CASSLPSGINEQFF.

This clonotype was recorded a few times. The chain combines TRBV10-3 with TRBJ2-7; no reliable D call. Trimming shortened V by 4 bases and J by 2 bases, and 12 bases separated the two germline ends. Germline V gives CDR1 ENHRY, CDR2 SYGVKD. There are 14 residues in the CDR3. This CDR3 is CAISVGQYPYEQYF. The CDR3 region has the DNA TGTGCCATCAGTGTTGGGCAGTACCCCTACGAGCAGTACTTC.